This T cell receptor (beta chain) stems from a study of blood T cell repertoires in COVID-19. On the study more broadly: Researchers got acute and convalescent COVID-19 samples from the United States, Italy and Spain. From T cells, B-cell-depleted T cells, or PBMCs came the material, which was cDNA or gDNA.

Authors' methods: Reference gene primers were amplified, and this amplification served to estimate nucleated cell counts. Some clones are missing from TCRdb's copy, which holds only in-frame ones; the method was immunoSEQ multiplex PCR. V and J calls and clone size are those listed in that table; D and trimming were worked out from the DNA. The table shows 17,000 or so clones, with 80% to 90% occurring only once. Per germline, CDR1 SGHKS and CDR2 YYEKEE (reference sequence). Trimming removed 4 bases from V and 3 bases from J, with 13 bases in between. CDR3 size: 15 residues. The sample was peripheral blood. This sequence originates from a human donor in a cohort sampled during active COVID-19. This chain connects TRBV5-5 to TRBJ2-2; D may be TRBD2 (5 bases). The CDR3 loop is CASSPGTGDTGELFF. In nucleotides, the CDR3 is TGTGCCAGCAGCCCGGGAACCGGGGACACCGGGGAGCTGTTTTTT.